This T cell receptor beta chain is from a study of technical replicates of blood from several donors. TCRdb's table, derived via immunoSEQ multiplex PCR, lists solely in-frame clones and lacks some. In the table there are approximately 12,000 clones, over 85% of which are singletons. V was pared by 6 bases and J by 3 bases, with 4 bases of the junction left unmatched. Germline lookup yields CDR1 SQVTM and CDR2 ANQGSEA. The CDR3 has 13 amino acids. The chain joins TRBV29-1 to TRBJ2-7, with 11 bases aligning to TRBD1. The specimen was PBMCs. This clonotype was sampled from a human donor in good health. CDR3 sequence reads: CSVPGQGVYEQYF. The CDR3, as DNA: TGCAGCGTACCGGGACAGGGGGTCTACGAGCAGTACTTC.